The 16 T cell receptor beta chains listed next were all sequenced from one sample in a study of T cell responses to AZD1222 COVID-19 vaccine. Clones were read by immunoSEQ multiplex PCR, and TCRdb kept only the in-frame ones, dropping some. The repertoire includes approximately 76,000 clones, over 80% of them detected once, and about 3.1% sits in the top ten. This specimen was peripheral blood, taken on day 0 of AZD1222 vaccination. Receptor source: an adult in good health.

This chain joins TRBV7-2 and TRBJ2-7; 8 bases fit TRBD2. V shed 5 bases and J 3 bases; nucleotides not matched to a gene: 9. CDR3 length equals 15 residues. Germline V gene data show CDR1 as SGHTA and CDR2 as FQGNSA. The CDR3 protein is CASSPSSLAGYEQYF. The CDR3 nucleotides read TGTGCCAGCAGCCCCTCCTCTCTAGCGGGCTACGAGCAGTACTTC. Full variable domain (rest looked up from reference TRBV7-2 and TRBJ2-7): GAGVSQSPSNKVTEKGKDVELRCDPISGHTALYWYRQSLGQGLEFLIYFQGNSAPDKSGLPSDRFSAERTGGSVSTLTIQRTQQEDSAVYLCASSPSSLAGYEQYFGPGTRLTVT.

V is TRBV7-8 and J is TRBJ2-7, with 12 bases fitting TRBD1. In germline, CDR1 is SGHVS, CDR2 FQNEAQ. The CDR3 extends over 16 amino acids. With V trimmed by 2 bases and J by 5 bases, 7 bases remained unmatched. This chain's CDR3 is CASSLRDRGLVHEQYF. DNA for the CDR3: TGTGCCAGCAGCTTAAGGGACAGGGGGCTTGTCCACGAGCAGTACTTC. The complete variable domain, with remaining parts taken from reference TRBV7-8 and TRBJ2-7, reads GAGVSQSPRYKVAKRGQDVALRCDPISGHVSLFWYQQALGQGPEFLTYFQNEAQLDKSGLPSDRFFAERPEGSVSTLKIQRTQQEDSAVYLCASSLRDRGLVHEQYFGPGTRLTVT.

The chain employs TRBV5-4 and TRBJ2-1, with 8 nucleotides matching TRBD2. The V gene's germline CDR1 is SGHNT and CDR2 YYREEE (reference sequence). Trimming cost V 0 bases and J 7 bases; bases outside gene matches: 6. The CDR3 has 15 amino acids. The CDR3 spells CASSLGGRRDNEQFF. DNA for the CDR3: TGTGCCAGCAGCTTGGGCGGGAGGAGGGATAATGAGCAGTTCTTC.

This clone was detected only a few times. The rearrangement joins TRBV4-3 to TRBJ2-5; D is undetermined. The CDR3 spans 17 residues. Germline V gene sequence: CDR1 LGHNA, CDR2 YSLEER. V was clipped by 0 bases and J by 1 base, with 15 bases between them. Here the CDR3 reads CASSQEPVGSIQETQYF. DNA of the CDR3: TGCGCCAGCAGCCAAGAGCCCGTTGGATCCATCCAAGAGACCCAGTACTTC.

The V and J genes are TRBV15 and TRBJ1-5, with D possibly matching TRBD1 (6 bases). CDR1 is LNHNV and CDR2 is YYDKDF in the germline V gene (reference sequence). Trimming shortened V by 4 bases and J by 3 bases, and 10 bases separated the two germline ends. The CDR3 contains 14 residues. The chain's CDR3 is CATSTGQHNQPQHF. As DNA, the CDR3 is TGTGCCACCAGCACCGGACAGCACAATCAGCCCCAGCATTTT.

There are a few counts of this clone. The gene calls are TRBV7-2 and TRBJ2-7; D is perhaps TRBD2 (5 bases). V was trimmed by 2 bases and J by 6 bases, leaving 17 bases between them. Germline assignment: CDR1 SGHTA and CDR2 FQGNSA. The CDR3 totals 15 residues. In DNA form, the CDR3 reads TGTGCCAGCAGCTTACTGGGAGTGGGGTTCGGCGAGCAGTACTTC. This translates into CASSLLGVGFGEQYF.

This clone came up once. J is TRBJ1-1 and V is TRBV2; D is unclear. The CDR3 spans 15 residues. V dropped 4 bases and J dropped 0 bases, with 12 bases sitting between them. CDR1 and CDR2 from the germline V gene are SNHLY and FYNNEI. The CDR3 DNA reads TGTGCCAGCAGTGTGGGGAATCCCATGAACACTGAAGCTTTCTTT. Its protein is CASSVGNPMNTEAFF.

The V call is TRBV24-1, the J call TRBJ1-5; tentative D call: TRBD1 (5 bases). V lost 8 bases and J lost 0, with 10 bases in between. Germline V lookup: CDR1 KGHDR, CDR2 SFDVKD. The CDR3 consists of 14 residues. CDR3 protein: CATTGDYSNQPQHF. The CDR3 DNA is TGTGCCACCACGGGGGATTATAGCAATCAGCCCCAGCATTTT.

The chain recombines TRBV18 with TRBJ1-6, with TRBD1 matching over 8 bases. Germline assignment: CDR1 KGHSH and CDR2 LQKENI. The CDR3 loop spans 15 amino acids. The V and J ends lost 5 bases and 5 bases, in that order; junction bases with no gene match: 5. CDR3 amino acids: CASSSTTGDNSPLHF. The CDR3 nucleotides read TGTGCCAGCTCATCAACGACAGGGGATAATTCACCCCTCCACTTT.

In DNA form, the CDR3 reads TGTGCCAGCAGTGAAGGACTAGGCTCTACCGGGGAGCTGTTTTTT. It specifies CASSEGLGSTGELFF. The chain is built from TRBV6-1 and TRBJ2-2; perhaps TRBD2 as D (6 bases). The CDR3 runs to 15 residues. V gave up 1 base and J gave up 5 bases, with 11 bases separating them. Germline loops: CDR1 MNHNS, CDR2 SASEGT.

Many counts were recorded for this clone. The CDR3 bases are TGTGCCAGCAGAACCAATAACAGGGGTGGTGAAAAACTGTTTTTT. It encodes CASRTNNRGGEKLFF. The chain uses TRBV6-5 and TRBJ1-4; the match to TRBD1 covers 7 bases. Germline V gene lookup returns CDR1 MNHEY and CDR2 SVGAGI. The CDR3 runs 15 residues. With 6 bases clipped from V and 7 bases from J, the junction kept 11 bases outside the gene matches.

The chain combines TRBV5-8 with TRBJ1-1, with 10 positions matching TRBD1. The CDR3 is made up of 16 amino acids. Germline assignment: CDR1 SGHTS and CDR2 YDEGEE. V shed 4 bases, J shed 3 bases, and the junction held 9 bases outside the gene matches. Written as DNA, the CDR3 is TGTGCCAGCAGCCTCTGGGGGACAGGGGATTACACTGAAGCTTTCTTT. Its protein is CASSLWGTGDYTEAFF.

The rearrangement links TRBV27 to TRBJ2-4; D call uncertain. The CDR3 totals 13 residues. Germline assignment: CDR1 MNHEY and CDR2 SMNVEV (reference sequence). V was clipped by 6 bases and J by 0 bases, with 6 bases between them. CDR3 region: CASRELAKNIQYF. CDR3 nucleotide sequence: TGTGCCAGCAGAGAACTAGCCAAAAACATTCAGTACTTC.

The chain is built from TRBV29-1 and TRBJ2-7; 12 nucleotides align to TRBD2. After removal of 6 bases from V and 6 bases from J, the junction contained 6 bases not matched to a gene. CDR3 length: 13 amino acids. Germline V gene data show CDR1 as SQVTM and CDR2 as ANQGSEA. CDR3 nucleotides: TGCAGCGTACGGACTAGCGGGACGGCCGAGCAGTACTTC. Its protein is CSVRTSGTAEQYF.

The rearrangement joins TRBV28 to TRBJ2-7, with D uncertain. CDR1 is MDHEN, CDR2 SYDVKM, per germline. V was clipped by 2 bases and J by 2 bases, with 4 bases between them. The CDR3 runs to 12 residues. CDR3 sequence (DNA): TGTGCCAGCAGTTTAAATCCCTACGAGCAGTACTTC. It yields the protein CASSLNPYEQYF. Full variable domain (rest looked up from reference TRBV28 and TRBJ2-7): DVKVTQSSRYLVKRTGEKVFLECVQDMDHENMFWYRQDPGLGLRLIYFSYDVKMKEKGDIPEGYSVSREKKERFSLILESASTNQTSMYLCASSLNPYEQYFGPGTRLTVT.

This clone has a handful of counts. The V gene is TRBV5-1, the J gene TRBJ2-1; D might be TRBD2 (5 bases). Trimming removed 5 bases from V and 9 bases from J, with 12 bases in between. This CDR3 contains 12 residues. Germline CDR1 is SGHRS and CDR2 is YFSETQ. The CDR3 reads CASRLGLREQFF. CDR3 bases: TGCGCCAGCAGGTTAGGACTGCGTGAGCAGTTCTTC.